This TCR beta chain was sequenced during a study of OX40 agonist ivuxolimab in advanced cancers. Study details: The study reported partial responses in three patients: one hepatocellular carcinoma, two cutaneous melanoma.

Blood got drawn at baseline, again on cycle 4 day 1, and then on cycle 7 day 1. Sequencing was performed with immunoSEQ multiplex PCR; in TCRdb, only in-frame clones are kept and a portion is missing. The repertoire holds approximately 75,000 clones, with roughly 90% as singletons. This sequence was found in an adult with an advanced solid tumor such as melanoma, head and neck, liver or kidney cancer. This specimen was CD4+ or CD8+ T cells sorted from blood, taken in a trial of the OX40 agonist ivuxolimab.

This CDR3 is CASSSRDFNSYEQYF. CDR3 DNA sequence: TGTGCCAGCAGCTCAAGGGACTTCAACTCCTACGAGCAGTACTTC. V is TRBV5-6 and J is TRBJ2-7, with D possibly matching TRBD2 (6 bases). CDR3 length equals 15 residues. Trimming took 3 bases from V and 0 from J, leaving 13 bases between them. CDR1 is SGHDT and CDR2 is YYEEEE in the germline V gene.